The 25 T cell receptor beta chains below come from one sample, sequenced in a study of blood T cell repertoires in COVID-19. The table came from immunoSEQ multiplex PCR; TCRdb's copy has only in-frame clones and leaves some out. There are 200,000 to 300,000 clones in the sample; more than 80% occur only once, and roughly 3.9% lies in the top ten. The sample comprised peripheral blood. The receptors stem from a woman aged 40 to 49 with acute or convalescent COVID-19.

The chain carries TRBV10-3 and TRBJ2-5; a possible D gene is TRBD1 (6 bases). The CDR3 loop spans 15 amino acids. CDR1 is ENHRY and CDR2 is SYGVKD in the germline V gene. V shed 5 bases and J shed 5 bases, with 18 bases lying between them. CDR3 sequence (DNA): TGTGCCATCAGTTGGGACACGGCCGACGCGGAGACCCAGTACTTC. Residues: CAISWDTADAETQYF.

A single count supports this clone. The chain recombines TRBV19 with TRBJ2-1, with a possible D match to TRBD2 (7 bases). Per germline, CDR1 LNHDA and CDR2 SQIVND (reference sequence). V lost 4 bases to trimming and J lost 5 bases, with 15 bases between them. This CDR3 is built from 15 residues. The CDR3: CASSRAGASDNEQFF. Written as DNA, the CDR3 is TGTGCCAGTAGTAGGGCGGGGGCTAGCGACAATGAGCAGTTCTTC.

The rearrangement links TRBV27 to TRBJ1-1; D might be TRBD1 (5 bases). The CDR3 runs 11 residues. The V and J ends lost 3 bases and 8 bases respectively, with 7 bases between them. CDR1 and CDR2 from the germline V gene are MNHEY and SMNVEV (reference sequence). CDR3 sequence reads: CASSFRGEAFF. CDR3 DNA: TGTGCCAGCAGTTTTCGGGGGGAAGCTTTCTTT.

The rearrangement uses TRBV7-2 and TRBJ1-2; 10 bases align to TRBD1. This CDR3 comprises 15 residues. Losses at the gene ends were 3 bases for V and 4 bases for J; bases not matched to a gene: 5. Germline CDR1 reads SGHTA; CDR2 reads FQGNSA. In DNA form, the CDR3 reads TGTGCCAGCAGCTTTCAGACAGGGGGCGCCTATGGCTACACCTTC. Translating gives CASSFQTGGAYGYTF.

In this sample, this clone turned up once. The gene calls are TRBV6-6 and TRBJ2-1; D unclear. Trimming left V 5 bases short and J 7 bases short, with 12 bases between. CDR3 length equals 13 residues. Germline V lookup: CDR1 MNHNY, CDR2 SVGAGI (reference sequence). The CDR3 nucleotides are TGTGCCAGCAGTCCTAGACCCGGGAATGAGCAGTTCTTC. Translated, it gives CASSPRPGNEQFF.

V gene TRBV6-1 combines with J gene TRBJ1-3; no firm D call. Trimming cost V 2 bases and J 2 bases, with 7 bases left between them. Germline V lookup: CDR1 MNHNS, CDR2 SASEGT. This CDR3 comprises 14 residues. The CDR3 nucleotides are TGTGCCAGCAGTGAATTCGCGGCTGGAAACACCATATATTTT. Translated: CASSEFAAGNTIYF.

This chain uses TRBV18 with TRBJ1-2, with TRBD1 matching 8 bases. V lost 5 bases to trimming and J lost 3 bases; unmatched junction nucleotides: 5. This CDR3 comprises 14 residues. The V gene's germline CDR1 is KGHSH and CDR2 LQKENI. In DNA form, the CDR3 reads TGTGCCAGCTCAATAGGACAGGGCCACTATGGCTACACCTTC. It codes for CASSIGQGHYGYTF.

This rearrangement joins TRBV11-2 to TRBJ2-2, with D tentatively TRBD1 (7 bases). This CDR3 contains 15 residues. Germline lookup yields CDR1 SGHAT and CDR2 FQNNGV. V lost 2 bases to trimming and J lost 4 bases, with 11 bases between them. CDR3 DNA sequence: TGTGCCAGCAGCTTAATTCAGGGGGGCACCGGGGAGCTGTTTTTT. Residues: CASSLIQGGTGELFF. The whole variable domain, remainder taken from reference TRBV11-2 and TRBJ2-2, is EAGVAQSPRYKIIEKRQSVAFWCNPISGHATLYWYQQILGQGPKLLIQFQNNGVVDDSQLPKDRFSAERLKGVDSTLKIQPAKLEDSAVYLCASSLIQGGTGELFFGEGSRLTVL.

The CDR3 coding sequence is TGTGCCACCAGCAAAGGGGGAGGGTTCCCTGAAGCTTTCTTT. Amino acids: CATSKGGGFPEAFF. V and J are TRBV15 and TRBJ1-1, with D perhaps TRBD1 (6 bases). This CDR3 has 14 residues. CDR1 and CDR2 from the germline V gene are LNHNV and YYDKDF (reference sequence). V shed 4 bases and J shed 6 bases, with 15 bases lying between them.

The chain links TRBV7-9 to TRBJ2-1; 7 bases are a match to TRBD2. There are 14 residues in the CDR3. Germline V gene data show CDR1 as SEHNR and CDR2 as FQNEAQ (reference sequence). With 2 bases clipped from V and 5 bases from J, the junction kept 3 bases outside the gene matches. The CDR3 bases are TGTGCCAGCAGCTTAAGACGGGGGGACAATGAGCAGTTCTTC. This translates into CASSLRRGDNEQFF.

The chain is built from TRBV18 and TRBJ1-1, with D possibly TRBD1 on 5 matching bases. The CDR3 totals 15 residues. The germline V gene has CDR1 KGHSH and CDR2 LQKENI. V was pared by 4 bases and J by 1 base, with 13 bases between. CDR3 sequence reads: CASSQFGGPNTEAFF. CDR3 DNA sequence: TGTGCCAGCTCACAGTTCGGGGGTCCGAACACTGAAGCTTTCTTT.

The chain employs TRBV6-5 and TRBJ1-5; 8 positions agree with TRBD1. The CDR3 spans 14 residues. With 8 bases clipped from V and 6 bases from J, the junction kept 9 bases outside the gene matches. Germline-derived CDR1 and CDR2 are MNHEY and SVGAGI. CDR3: CASQPTGERQPQHF. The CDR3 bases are TGTGCCAGCCAGCCGACAGGGGAACGTCAGCCCCAGCATTTT.

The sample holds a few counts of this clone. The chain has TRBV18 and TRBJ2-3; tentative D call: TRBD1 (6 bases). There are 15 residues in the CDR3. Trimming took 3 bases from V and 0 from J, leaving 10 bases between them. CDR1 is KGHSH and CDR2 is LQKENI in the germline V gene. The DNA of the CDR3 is TGTGCCAGCTCACCGCGGACAGCCAGCACAGATACGCAGTATTTT. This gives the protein CASSPRTASTDTQYF.

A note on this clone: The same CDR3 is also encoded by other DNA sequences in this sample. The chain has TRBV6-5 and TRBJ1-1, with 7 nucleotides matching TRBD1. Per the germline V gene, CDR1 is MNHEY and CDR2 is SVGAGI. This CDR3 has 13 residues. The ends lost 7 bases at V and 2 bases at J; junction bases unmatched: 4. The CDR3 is CASTRTGNTEAFF. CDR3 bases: TGTGCCAGCACCAGGACAGGTAACACTGAAGCTTTCTTT.

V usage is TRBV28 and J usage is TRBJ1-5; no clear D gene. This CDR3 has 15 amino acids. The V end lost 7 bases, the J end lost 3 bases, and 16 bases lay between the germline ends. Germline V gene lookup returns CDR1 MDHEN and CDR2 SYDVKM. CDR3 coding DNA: TGTGCCAGCACCCAGACGGGGAATAACAATCAGCCCCAGCATTTT. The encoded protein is CASTQTGNNNQPQHF.

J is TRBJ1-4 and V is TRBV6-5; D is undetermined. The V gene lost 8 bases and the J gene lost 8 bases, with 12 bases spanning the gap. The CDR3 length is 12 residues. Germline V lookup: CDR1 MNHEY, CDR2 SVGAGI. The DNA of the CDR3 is TGTGCCAGCGTCACTGCGGGCGAAAAACTGTTTTTT. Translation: CASVTAGEKLFF.

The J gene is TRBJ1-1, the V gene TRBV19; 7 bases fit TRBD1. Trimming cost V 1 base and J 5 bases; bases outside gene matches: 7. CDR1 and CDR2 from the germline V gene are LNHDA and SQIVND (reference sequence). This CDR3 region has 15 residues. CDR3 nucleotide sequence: TGTGCCAGTAGTATAGGAGGGGGCGGCCGGACTGAAGCTTTCTTT. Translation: CASSIGGGGRTEAFF.

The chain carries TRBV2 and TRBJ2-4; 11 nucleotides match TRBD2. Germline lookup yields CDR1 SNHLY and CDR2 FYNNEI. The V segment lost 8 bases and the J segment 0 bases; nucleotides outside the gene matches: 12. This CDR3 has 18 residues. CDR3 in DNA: TGTGCCAGCTTATTGTGGGTAGCGGGGGGGATAGCCAAAAACATTCAGTACTTC. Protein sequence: CASLLWVAGGIAKNIQYF.

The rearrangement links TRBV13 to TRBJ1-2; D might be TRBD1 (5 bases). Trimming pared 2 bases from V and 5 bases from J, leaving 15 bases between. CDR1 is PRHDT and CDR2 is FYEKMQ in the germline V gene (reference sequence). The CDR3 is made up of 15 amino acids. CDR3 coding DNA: TGTGCCAGCAGCTTACGCGCGAGGGAGGGGTATGGCTACACCTTC. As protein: CASSLRAREGYGYTF.

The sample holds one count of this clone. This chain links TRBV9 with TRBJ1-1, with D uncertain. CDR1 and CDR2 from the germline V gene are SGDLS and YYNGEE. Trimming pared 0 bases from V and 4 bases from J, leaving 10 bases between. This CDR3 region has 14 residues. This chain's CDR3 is CASSVASRATEAFF. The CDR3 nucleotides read TGTGCCAGCAGCGTAGCCTCGAGGGCCACTGAAGCTTTCTTT.

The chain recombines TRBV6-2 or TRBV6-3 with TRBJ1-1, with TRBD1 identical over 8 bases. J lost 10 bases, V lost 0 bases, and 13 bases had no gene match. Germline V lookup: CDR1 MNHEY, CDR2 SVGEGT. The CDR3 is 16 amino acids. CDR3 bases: TGTGCCAGCAGTTACTCCCCGGGACAGGCCCACCCGGGAGCTTTCTTT. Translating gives CASSYSPGQAHPGAFF.

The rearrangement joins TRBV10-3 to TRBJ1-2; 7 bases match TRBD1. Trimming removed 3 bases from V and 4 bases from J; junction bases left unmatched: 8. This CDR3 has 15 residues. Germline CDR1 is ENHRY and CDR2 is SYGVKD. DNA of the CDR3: TGTGCCATCAGTGACCTAGGGGGCAGGAGCTATGGCTACACCTTC. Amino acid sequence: CAISDLGGRSYGYTF.

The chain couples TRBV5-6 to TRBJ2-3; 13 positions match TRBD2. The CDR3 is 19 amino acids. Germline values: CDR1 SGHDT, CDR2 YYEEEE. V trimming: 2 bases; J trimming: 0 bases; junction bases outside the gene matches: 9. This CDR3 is CASSFGLAGEYPSTDTQYF. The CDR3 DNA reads TGTGCCAGCAGCTTCGGACTAGCGGGGGAGTACCCTAGCACAGATACGCAGTATTTT.

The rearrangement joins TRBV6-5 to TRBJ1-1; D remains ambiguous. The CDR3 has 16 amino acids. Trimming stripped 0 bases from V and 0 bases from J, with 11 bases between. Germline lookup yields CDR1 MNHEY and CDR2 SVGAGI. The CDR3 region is CASSYSEEGLNTEAFF. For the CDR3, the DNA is TGTGCCAGCAGTTACTCGGAGGAAGGATTGAACACTGAAGCTTTCTTT.

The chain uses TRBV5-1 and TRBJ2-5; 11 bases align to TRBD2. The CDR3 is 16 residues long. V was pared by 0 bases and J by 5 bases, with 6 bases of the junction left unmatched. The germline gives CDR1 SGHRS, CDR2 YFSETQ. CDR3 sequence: CASSLVAGGLGETQYF. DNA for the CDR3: TGCGCCAGCAGCTTGGTAGCGGGGGGGCTCGGCGAGACCCAGTACTTC.